Presented here are 2 T cell receptor beta chains from one specimen sequenced in a study of lymphopenia after photon versus proton radiotherapy. Produced via immunoSEQ multiplex PCR; TCRdb's table is partial and in-frame only. The repertoire holds about 8,300 clones, with 70% to 90% as singletons. Here the sequenced sample was peripheral blood, taken from a patient treated with photon-based radiotherapy. These receptors were taken from a man at least 80 years old with cholangiocarcinoma.

The gene calls are TRBV5-4 and TRBJ2-5, with D uncertain. The V and J ends lost 1 base and 3 bases respectively, with 7 bases between them. CDR3 length: 13 residues. Germline-derived CDR1 and CDR2 are SGHNT and YYREEE (reference sequence). CDR3 sequence reads: CASSLYSKETQYF. The CDR3 DNA reads as TGTGCCAGCAGCTTGTACTCTAAAGAGACCCAGTACTTC.

This clone was observed a single time. The rearrangement links TRBV6-5 to TRBJ2-7; D unclear. Germline V gene data show CDR1 as MNHEY and CDR2 as SVGAGI. The CDR3 loop spans 11 amino acids. V was cut by 6 bases and J by 4 bases, with 7 bases left in between. The CDR3 sequence is CASRSNYEQYF. The DNA for the CDR3 is TGTGCCAGCAGGTCCAATTACGAGCAGTACTTC.